This TCR beta chain was sequenced for a study of cytomegalovirus exposure and HLA in healthy donors. Study conclusions and caveats: Rates of TCR association differed by HLA locus in a later analysis, with DRB1 highest and HLA-C lowest. The study recorded 160 or so TCR beta chains that were cytomegalovirus-associated.

CDR1 SGHTA and CDR2 FQGNSA come from the germline V gene. This CDR3 region has 14 residues. Unmatched junction bases numbered 11, after V lost 0 bases and J lost 15 bases. As to this clone: Its target is not known.

A multiplex PCR was run with 60 Vbeta primers and 13 Jbeta primers. TCRdb keeps only in-frame clones here, not all; method: immunoSEQ multiplex PCR. Listed are more than 90,000 clones; more than 3% falls within the top ten. Source material: PBMCs. The chain uses TRBV7-2 and TRBJ2-1, with 7 bases aligning to TRBD2. The sequence derives from a man younger than 40 in good health and CMV-seronegative. CDR3 sequence: CASSLAITSEAWFF. The CDR3 DNA follows: TGTGCCAGCAGCTTAGCGATAACTAGCGAGGCTTGGTTCTTC.